This paragraph covers one T cell receptor beta chain sequence. This CDR3 is 12 amino acids long. Germline V gene data show CDR1 as SGHDT and CDR2 as YYEEEE. The V and J ends lost 3 bases and 7 bases, in that order; junction bases with no gene match: 0. Generated by immunoSEQ multiplex PCR, the TCRdb table keeps only in-frame clones and is missing some. The data hold more than 55,000 clones, with 75% to 90% observed a single time. The sample is drawn from a study of T cell changes during pregnancy in multiple sclerosis. The chain links TRBV5-6 to TRBJ2-1; 8 bases align to TRBD1. The sample was CD4+ T cells from peripheral blood mononuclear cells, taken in the third trimester of pregnancy. This receptor was identified in a female donor with multiple sclerosis, enrolled in a pregnancy study. The CDR3, as DNA: TGTGCCAGCAGCTACAGGGGGAATGAGCAGTTCTTC. Translated, it gives CASSYRGNEQFF.